A selection of T cell receptor beta chains follows, all from one sample in a study of blood T cell repertoires in COVID-19. The protocol was immunoSEQ multiplex PCR, while the TCRdb copy is restricted to in-frame clones and leaves out a portion. The repertoire has 150,000 to 200,000 clones, about four fifths of them found once; the top ten carry about 3.6%. Sequencing was carried out using PBMCs or T cells enriched from blood (not recorded which). Every receptor here comes from a woman in her forties or fifties in a cohort exposed to, infected with or recovered from COVID-19 (not recorded which). Each CDR3 is given with its conserved first and last residue.

TRBV7-9 CASSCLQAIRNQPQHF
TRBV5-4 CASSLKTDSPLHF
TRBV29-1 CSVVDRGRGDTEAFF
TRBV19 CASSMSGGPYTDTQYF
TRBV28 CASSPGPPRPQHF
TRBV4-2 CASSQSSGRGSGIYNEQFF
TRBV5-4 CASRAAGADNEKLFF
TRBV19 CASSQRTEIGGYTF
TRBV20-1 CSAPFSYEQYF
TRBV6-2/TRBV6-3 CASSYFPWDRNSGANVLTF
TRBV28 CASSPRTGLNEKLFF
TRBV7-2 CASSGQGAANEKLFF
TRBV2 CASSAYGEGNEQYF
TRBV5-1 CASSLDGGVNTEAFF
TRBV5-1 CASSPRTGGAGELFF
TRBV28 CASSLRQGGRPGYGYTF
TRBV5-6 CASTSEQTGELFF
TRBV27 CASSFLVLAGGGRTREQFF
TRBV6-2/TRBV6-3 CASSYSSGGAEDEQYF
TRBV5-1 CASSPASGVGETQYF
TRBV5-1 CASSPEGGGPSYEQYF
TRBV7-3 CASSSGEGTDRPYEQYF
TRBV5-5 CASSLTDSYGYTF